Shown below are 29 T cell receptor beta chains from a single sample sequenced in a study of T cells after yellow fever vaccination. A single record per CDR3 protein comes from TCRdb applying MiXCR to the 5' RACE reads. The sample includes 100,000 to 150,000 distinct CDR3 sequences, nearly 7.5% of them seen just once. This material consisted of CD4+ T cells sorted from PBMCs, taken 9 to 11 days after the first yellow fever vaccination. The receptors derive from a man aged 18 to 35 who received the YFV17D yellow fever vaccine.

This clonotype occurred a few times. V usage is TRBV6-1 and J usage is TRBJ2-3; D perhaps matches TRBD1 (5 bases). Trimming stripped 6 bases from V and 3 bases from J, with 10 bases between. The CDR3 length is 13 residues. The V gene's germline CDR1 is MNHNS and CDR2 SASEGT. CDR3 in DNA: TGTGCCAGCAGGGCCCAGGGTACAGATACGCAGTATTTT. Translating gives CASRAQGTDTQYF.

The chain carries TRBV20-1 and TRBJ1-6; TRBD1 is a possible D gene (6 bases). V was pared by 5 bases and J by 10 bases, with 12 bases between. Germline values: CDR1 DFQATT, CDR2 SNEGSKA (reference sequence). The CDR3 has 12 residues. CDR3 sequence: CSAERGASPLHF. The CDR3 DNA is TGCAGTGCTGAAAGGGGGGCCTCACCCCTCCACTTT.

This clonotype was picked up many times. This rearrangement joins TRBV29-1 to TRBJ1-1, with 9 bases that match TRBD1. Trimming took 4 bases from V and 2 from J; bases not matched to a gene: 14. Looked up from germline, CDR1 is SQVTM and CDR2 is ANQGSEA. This CDR3 has 17 amino acids. In nucleotides, the CDR3 is TGCAGCGTTGGGGGAGCGTGGACAGGGGATTTTAACACTGAAGCTTTCTTT. Its translation: CSVGGAWTGDFNTEAFF.

This clonotype was observed many times. The chain recombines TRBV7-9 with TRBJ1-2; no clear D. The germline V gene encodes CDR1 SEHNR and CDR2 FQNEAQ (reference sequence). Between the trimmed V and J ends, which lost 1 base and 6 bases, there was a span of 9 bases. This CDR3 is built from 13 residues. In nucleotides, the CDR3 is TGTGCCAGCAGCTTAGTGGGTCGGAATGGCTACACCTTC. Its protein product is CASSLVGRNGYTF.

CDR3 sequence: CASSFGSAGGFETQYF. CDR3 DNA: TGTGCCAGCAGCTTTGGTTCAGCGGGGGGCTTTGAGACCCAGTACTTC. This sequence joins TRBV7-2 and TRBJ2-5, with TRBD2 matching 9 bases. The CDR3 runs to 16 residues. The germline V gene has CDR1 SGHTA and CDR2 FQGNSA. V shed 3 bases and J 5 bases; nucleotides not matched to a gene: 10.

This clonotype occurred a few times. The chain carries TRBV7-3 and TRBJ2-7; D is unresolved. CDR1 is SGHTA, CDR2 FQGTGA, per germline. CDR3 length: 12 amino acids. Between the trimmed V and J ends, which lost 3 bases and 5 bases, there was a span of 8 bases. The CDR3: CASSFSPDEQYF. For the CDR3, the DNA is TGTGCCAGCAGCTTCTCCCCCGACGAGCAGTACTTC.

To note about this clonotype: This may be a read error, as it is one base from a much larger clone. The chain has TRBV10-3 and TRBJ2-3, with D maybe TRBD1 (5 bases). The germline V and J ends were trimmed by 8 bases and 2 bases, with 11 bases remaining between them. The CDR3 sequence is 13 residues long. Germline loops: CDR1 ENHRY, CDR2 SYGVKD. The CDR3 nucleotides read TGTGCCATCGGACAAGCGTCCACAGATACGCAGTATTTT. Amino acids: CAIGQASTDTQYF.

This clonotype was counted at least ten times. The genes are TRBV11-2 and TRBJ2-5; D remains unclear. Trimming took off 3 bases at V and 4 bases at J, with 9 bases between the two ends. Looked up from germline, CDR1 is SGHAT and CDR2 is FQNNGV. This CDR3 spans 13 amino acids. The DNA for the CDR3 is TGTGCCAGCAGCTTCTTTGGTACAGAGACCCAGTACTTC. As protein: CASSFFGTETQYF.

The chain recombines TRBV7-9 with TRBJ1-1; no firm D call. Germline V lookup: CDR1 SEHNR, CDR2 FQNEAQ (reference sequence). The CDR3 contains 13 residues. The V end was cut by 4 bases, the J end by 8 bases, with 14 bases between. CDR3 in DNA: TGTGCCAGCAGCTGGTCCGGAATTCTCGAAGCTTTCTTT. It is translated as CASSWSGILEAFF.

This clonotype was picked up many times. The chain is built from TRBV7-6 and TRBJ1-5; D perhaps matches TRBD1 (6 bases). Trimming pared 4 bases from V and 7 bases from J, leaving 20 bases between. Germline V gene lookup returns CDR1 SGHVS and CDR2 FNYEAQ. The CDR3 is 16 residues long. The CDR3 bases are TGTGCCAGCAGCTCCCAGCCAACTATGGGGGGCCAGCCCCAGCATTTT. Protein product: CASSSQPTMGGQPQHF.

This clonotype was seen repeatedly, ten times or more. V and J are TRBV5-1 and TRBJ2-5, with D possibly being TRBD1 (6 bases). This CDR3 is 15 amino acids long. Per germline, CDR1 SGHRS and CDR2 YFSETQ. Deletions cut 4 bases from V and 1 base from J, with 14 bases between. The CDR3 DNA reads as TGCGCCAGCAGCCCGCAGAGGACAGCCCAAGAGACCCAGTACTTC. It translates to CASSPQRTAQETQYF.

This clonotype was detected ten times or more. The chain recombines TRBV6-6 with TRBJ1-1; a possible D gene is TRBD1 (5 bases). The V and J ends lost 4 bases and 4 bases respectively, with 10 bases between them. The CDR3 has 13 amino acids. Germline assignment: CDR1 MNHNY and CDR2 SVGAGI (reference sequence). The CDR3 DNA sequence: TGTGCCAGCAGTTCCGCAGGGCCCACTGAAGCTTTCTTT. Amino acids: CASSSAGPTEAFF.

The table lists this clonotype with many counts. This chain joins TRBV7-3 and TRBJ1-1; 9 bases match TRBD1. Unmatched junction bases numbered 15, after V lost 1 base and J lost 0 bases. The CDR3 is made up of 20 amino acids. Germline V gene lookup returns CDR1 SGHTA and CDR2 FQGTGA. CDR3 bases: TGTGCCAGCAGCTTAAGGGACAGGGCCGAACTAGCACCCATGAACACTGAAGCTTTCTTT. Translating it yields CASSLRDRAELAPMNTEAFF.

This clonotype has at least ten counts. V and J are TRBV29-1 and TRBJ2-3; D perhaps matches TRBD2 (6 bases). The CDR3 is 12 amino acids. Germline CDR1 SQVTM, CDR2 ANQGSEA. Trimming cost V 3 bases and J 8 bases, with 12 bases left between them. DNA for the CDR3: TGCAGCGTTGACTTCGGAGGGGCTACGCAGTATTTT. As protein: CSVDFGGATQYF.

This clonotype was observed at least ten times. The genes are TRBV20-1 and TRBJ2-5; the D is unclear. Trimming left V 0 bases short and J 5 bases short, with 13 bases between. The germline gives CDR1 DFQATT, CDR2 SNEGSKA (reference sequence). The CDR3 runs to 14 residues. CDR3: CSARDGRAGETQYF. The CDR3 DNA reads as TGCAGTGCTAGAGATGGACGAGCCGGGGAGACCCAGTACTTC.

This sequence joins TRBV20-1 and TRBJ1-1; D is perhaps TRBD1 (5 bases). V lost 0 bases, J lost 10 bases, and 21 bases lay in between. Germline CDR1 is DFQATT and CDR2 is SNEGSKA (reference sequence). This CDR3 is 15 amino acids long. CDR3 amino acids: CSARDHRQTFRGAFF. CDR3 in DNA: TGCAGTGCTAGAGATCATCGACAGACCTTTAGAGGAGCTTTCTTT.

This clonotype was picked up many times. The chain links TRBV7-3 to TRBJ1-6; maybe TRBD1 (6 bases). This CDR3 region has 19 residues. Germline assignment: CDR1 SGHTA and CDR2 FQGTGA. Trimming stripped 4 bases from V and 1 base from J, with 20 bases between. CDR3 in amino acids: CASSSRGQQFRSYNSPLHF. Written as DNA, the CDR3 is TGTGCCAGCAGCTCGCGGGGACAACAATTCCGGTCCTATAATTCACCCCTCCACTTT.

The sample holds a few counts of this clonotype. This chain uses TRBV5-5 with TRBJ2-3, with 10 positions matching TRBD1. The CDR3 loop spans 15 amino acids. Germline V CDR1 and CDR2: SGHKS, YYEKEE (reference sequence). V shed 7 bases, J shed 1 base, and the junction held 6 bases outside the gene matches. In nucleotides, the CDR3 is TGTGCCAGCTACGACGGGACAGGGGGCACAGATACGCAGTATTTT. This codes for CASYDGTGGTDTQYF.

This clonotype was seen repeatedly, ten times or more. The V and J genes are TRBV29-1 and TRBJ2-1; maybe TRBD2 (5 bases). Per germline, CDR1 SQVTM and CDR2 ANQGSEA. The CDR3 has 12 residues. Between the trimmed V and J ends, which lost 4 bases and 5 bases, there was a span of 9 bases. The CDR3 spells CSVGWGDNEQFF. The CDR3 DNA is TGCAGCGTTGGGTGGGGAGACAATGAGCAGTTCTTC.

The CDR3 protein is CATRTANQPQHF. The CDR3 DNA is TGTGCCACCAGGACAGCAAATCAGCCCCAGCATTTT. The chain employs TRBV6-6 and TRBJ1-5; D might be TRBD1 (6 bases). The CDR3 totals 12 residues. Germline V gene sequence: CDR1 MNHNY, CDR2 SVGAGI (reference sequence). V was clipped by 10 bases and J by 4 bases, with 11 bases between them.

In this sample, this clonotype turned up many times. The chain combines TRBV2 with TRBJ2-7, with D possibly being TRBD2 (6 bases). Germline V gives CDR1 SNHLY, CDR2 FYNNEI. Between the trimmed V and J ends, which lost 4 bases and 6 bases, there was a span of 10 bases. This CDR3 has 12 residues. The CDR3 loop is CASSASGAEQYF. For the CDR3, the DNA is TGTGCCAGCAGTGCATCGGGAGCCGAGCAGTACTTC. Together with reference TRBV2 and TRBJ2-7, the CDR3 gives the full variable domain: EPEVTQTPSHQVTQMGQEVILRCVPISNHLYFYWYRQILGQKVEFLVSFYNNEISEKSEIFDDQFSVERPDGSNFTLKIRSTKLEDSAMYFCASSASGAEQYFGPGTRLTVT.

In this sample, this clonotype turned up many times. The V gene is TRBV21-1, the J gene TRBJ2-7; the table names TRBD1, a call not compared with the DNA. TRBV21-1 is reported as a pseudogene. The CDR3 is 15 residues long. Written as DNA, the CDR3 is TGTGCCAGCGGACTTAAACAGGAGCCTTTAATAGAGCAGTACTTC. This gives the protein CASGLKQEPLIEQYF.

This clonotype has at least ten counts. The chain links TRBV5-5 to TRBJ2-2; D is unclear. The CDR3 runs 16 residues. From germline, CDR1 is SGHKS and CDR2 YYEKEE (reference sequence). V lost 6 bases and J lost 7, with 22 bases in between. The CDR3 region has the DNA TGTGCCAGCACCCTTTGGGCGGAACCGGGCTTCGGGGAGCTGTTTTTT. Protein sequence: CASTLWAEPGFGELFF.

At least ten counts were recorded for this clonotype. The chain is built from TRBV19 and TRBJ2-7; the D gene is possibly TRBD2 (5 bases). V lost 9 bases to trimming and J lost 7 bases, with 22 bases between them. The germline V gene has CDR1 LNHDA and CDR2 SQIVND (reference sequence). The CDR3 runs to 14 residues. CDR3 amino acids: CASPPEEALGEQYF. CDR3 bases: TGTGCCAGCCCCCCGGAGGAGGCGTTGGGTGAGCAGTACTTC.

Many counts were recorded for this clonotype. This chain links TRBV19 with TRBJ1-6, with D uncertain. V lost 7 bases and J lost 13, with 17 bases in between. The V gene's germline CDR1 is LNHDA and CDR2 SQIVND (reference sequence). The CDR3 is 13 amino acids. The DNA of the CDR3 is TGTGCCAGTACGGAAGCGGGAAGAGCTCCCCTCCACTTT. Amino acids: CASTEAGRAPLHF.

This chain connects TRBV28 to TRBJ2-7; unclear D gene. CDR1 is MDHEN, CDR2 SYDVKM, per germline. The CDR3 spans 13 residues. V lost 6 bases, J lost 5 bases, and 14 bases lay in between. DNA of the CDR3: TGTGCCAGCAGCCCGGGTTCTACTGACGAGCAGTACGTC. Encoded protein: CASSPGSTDEQYV.

This clonotype was seen many times. The gene calls are TRBV5-1 and TRBJ2-3; 10 bases align to TRBD1. After removal of 0 bases from V and 4 bases from J, the junction contained 8 bases not matched to a gene. The CDR3 loop spans 17 amino acids. Germline V CDR1 and CDR2: SGHRS, YFSETQ. The CDR3 spells CASSLASGTGVPDTQYF. DNA of the CDR3: TGCGCCAGCAGCTTGGCTTCCGGGACAGGGGTCCCAGATACGCAGTATTTT.

At least ten counts were recorded for this clonotype. V is TRBV7-2 and J is TRBJ1-2; D possibly corresponds to TRBD1 (5 bases). The germline V gene has CDR1 SGHTA and CDR2 FQGNSA. With 1 base removed from V and 1 base from J, the gap between germline ends came to 7 bases. The CDR3 has 14 amino acids. The CDR3 coding sequence is TGTGCCAGCAGCTTAGTTGGGGGTAACTATGGCTACACCTTC. Amino acid sequence: CASSLVGGNYGYTF.

This clonotype was seen repeatedly, ten times or more. The chain combines TRBV5-1 with TRBJ2-1; D remains unclear. CDR1 is SGHRS and CDR2 is YFSETQ in the germline V gene. This CDR3 contains 13 residues. V was pared by 7 bases and J by 2 bases, with 10 bases between. In DNA, the CDR3 is TGCGCCAGCGGGGTCGGAACCTACAATGAGCAGTTCTTC. Protein product: CASGVGTYNEQFF. The full variable domain, completed using reference TRBV5-1 and TRBJ2-1, is KAGVTQTPRYLIKTRGQQVTLSCSPISGHRSVSWYQQTPGQGLQFLFEYFSETQRNKGNFPGRFSGRQFSNSRSEMNVSTLELGDSALYLCASGVGTYNEQFFGPGTRLTVL.